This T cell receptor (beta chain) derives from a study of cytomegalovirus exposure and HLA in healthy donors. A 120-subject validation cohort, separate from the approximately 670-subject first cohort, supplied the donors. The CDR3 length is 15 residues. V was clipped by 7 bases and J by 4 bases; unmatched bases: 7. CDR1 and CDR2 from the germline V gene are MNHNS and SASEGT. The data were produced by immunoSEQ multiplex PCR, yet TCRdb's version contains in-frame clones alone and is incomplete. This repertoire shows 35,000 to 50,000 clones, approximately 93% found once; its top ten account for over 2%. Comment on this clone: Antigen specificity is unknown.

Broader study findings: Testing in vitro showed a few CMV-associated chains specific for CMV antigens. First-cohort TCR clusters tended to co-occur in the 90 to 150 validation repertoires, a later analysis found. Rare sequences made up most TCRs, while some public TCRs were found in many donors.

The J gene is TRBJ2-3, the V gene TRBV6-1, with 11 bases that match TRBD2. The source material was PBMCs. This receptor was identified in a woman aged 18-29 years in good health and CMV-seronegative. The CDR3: CASTPLAGAADTQYF. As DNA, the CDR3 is TGTGCCAGCACCCCACTAGCGGGGGCGGCAGATACGCAGTATTTT.